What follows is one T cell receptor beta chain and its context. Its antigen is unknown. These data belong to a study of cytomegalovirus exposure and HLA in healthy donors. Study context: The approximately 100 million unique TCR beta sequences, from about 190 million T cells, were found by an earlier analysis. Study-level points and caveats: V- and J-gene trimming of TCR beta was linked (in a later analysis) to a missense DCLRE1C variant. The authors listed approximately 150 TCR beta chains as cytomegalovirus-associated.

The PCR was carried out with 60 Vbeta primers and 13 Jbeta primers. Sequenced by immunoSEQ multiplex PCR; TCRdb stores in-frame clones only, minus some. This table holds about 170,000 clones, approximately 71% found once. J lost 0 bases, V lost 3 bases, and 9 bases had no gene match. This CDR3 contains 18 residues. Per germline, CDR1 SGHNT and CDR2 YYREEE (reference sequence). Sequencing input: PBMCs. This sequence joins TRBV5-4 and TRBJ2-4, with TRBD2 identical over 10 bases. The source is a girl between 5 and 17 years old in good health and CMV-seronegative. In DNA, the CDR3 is TGTGCCAGCAGCTCTAGCGGGGGCCCATCTCTAGCCAAAAACATTCAGTACTTC. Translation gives CASSSSGGPSLAKNIQYF. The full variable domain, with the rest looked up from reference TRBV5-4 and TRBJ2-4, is ETGVTQSPTHLIKTRGQQVTLRCSSQSGHNTVSWYQQALGQGPQFIFQYYREEENGRGNFPPRFSGLQFPNYSSELNVNALELDDSALYLCASSSSGGPSLAKNIQYFGAGTRLSVL.